These T cell receptor beta chains were read from a single sample in a study of shared clonotypes between healthy human individuals. Assay used: immunoSEQ multiplex PCR; TCRdb lists only in-frame clones, some missing. This sample has roughly 2.4 million clones; roughly 95% occur once, and the top ten carry less than 0.15%. The sequenced sample consisted of naive CD4+ T cells sorted from blood. The source is a man in his late teens or twenties in good health. Both conserved end residues are part of each CDR3. The order of the fields is clone size, J gene, D gene, V gene, CDR3 protein, CDR3 DNA. A D gene is named only where the DNA matches it firmly. Size is stated for part of the rows, as once, few or many counts, or as a class when the clone is expanded.

-,TRBJ1-5,TRBD1,TRBV4-3,CASSQDGTGNQPQHF,TGCGCCAGCAGCCAAGATGGGACAGGGAATCAGCCCCAGCATTTT
-,TRBJ2-5,TRBD2,TRBV7-7,CASSSGLAGEQETQYF,TGTGCTAGCAGCTCGGGACTAGCGGGAGAGCAAGAGACCCAGTACTTC
-,TRBJ2-1,TRBD2,TRBV2,CASSGIKGLLYNEQFF,TGTGCCAGCAGTGGAATTAAGGGACTACTTTACAATGAGCAGTTCTTC
-,TRBJ1-6,TRBD1,TRBV28,CASITGTGMSYNSPLHF,TGTGCCAGCATTACCGGGACAGGGATGTCCTATAATTCACCCCTCCACTTT
-,TRBJ2-7,-,TRBV7-3,CASSLTFFGGQSLSYEQYF,TGTGCCAGCAGCTTAACGTTTTTTGGAGGCCAGTCTCTATCCTACGAGCAGTACTTC
once,TRBJ2-1,-,TRBV7-2,CASSFKAGSYNEQFF,TGTGCCAGCAGCTTTAAGGCCGGCTCCTACAATGAGCAGTTCTTC
-,TRBJ2-1,-,TRBV7-7,CASSLNPGASGNEQFF,TGTGCTAGCAGCTTAAATCCCGGCGCGAGCGGTAATGAGCAGTTCTTC
-,TRBJ2-7,-,TRBV20-1,CSALGSYEQYF,TGCAGTGCACTTGGCTCCTACGAGCAGTACTTC
-,TRBJ2-7,-,TRBV11-2,CASQYAGVGEQYF,TGTGCCAGCCAATATGCCGGCGTGGGAGAGCAGTACTTC
-,TRBJ1-3,TRBD1,TRBV30,CAWTPDRAKGNTIYF,TGTGCCTGGACCCCGGACAGGGCGAAAGGAAACACCATATATTTT
-,TRBJ2-7,-,TRBV5-1,CASSLGRQSLEQYF,TGCGCCAGCAGCTTGGGGCGGCAGAGCCTCGAGCAGTACTTC
once,TRBJ1-5,-,TRBV19,CASSYSPGLQPQHF,TGTGCCAGTAGTTATTCGCCCGGGTTACAGCCCCAGCATTTT
-,TRBJ1-5,-,TRBV10-1,CASPFDFSLSDQPQHF,TGCGCCAGCCCATTCGATTTTAGTCTGTCGGATCAGCCCCAGCATTTT
-,TRBJ2-7,TRBD2,TRBV7-2,CASSPSHLSRGYEQYF,TGTGCCAGCAGCCCCTCCCATTTATCGCGGGGGTACGAGCAGTACTTC
-,TRBJ2-7,-,TRBV18,CASSPLGVYEQYF,TGTGCCAGCTCACCCTTAGGGGTCTACGAGCAGTACTTC
-,TRBJ1-2,-,TRBV6-5,CASSYGFGYTF,TGTGCCAGCAGTTACGGGTTTGGCTACACCTTC
-,TRBJ1-1,-,TRBV7-9,CASSLGPVGNTEAFF,TGTGCCAGCAGCTTAGGACCTGTGGGGAACACTGAAGCTTTCTTT
few,TRBJ1-1,TRBD1,TRBV30,CAWSQGDTEAFF,TGTGCCTGGAGCCAGGGGGACACTGAAGCTTTCTTT
-,TRBJ1-2,-,TRBV5-6,CASSGSSYGYTF,TGTGCCAGCAGTGGGAGTTCCTATGGCTACACCTTC
-,TRBJ1-2,-,TRBV21-1,CASTGPRSRNYGYTF,TGTGCCAGCACCGGGCCCAGGAGCCGTAACTATGGCTACACCTTC
-,TRBJ2-1,-,TRBV10-1,CASSGRGTGEQFF,TGCGCCAGCAGCGGTCGGGGTACGGGTGAGCAGTTCTTC
-,TRBJ2-5,TRBD2,TRBV5-1,CASSLAPAGAQETQYF,TGCGCCAGCAGCTTGGCCCCAGCGGGAGCCCAAGAGACCCAGTACTTC
-,TRBJ2-7,TRBD2,TRBV29-1,CSVLQTSGGEQYF,TGCAGCGTTCTACAGACTAGCGGAGGCGAGCAGTACTTC
-,TRBJ2-5,TRBD2,TRBV11-2,CASSLTSGSQETQYF,TGTGCCAGCAGCCTGACTAGCGGGAGCCAAGAGACCCAGTACTTC
-,TRBJ1-2,-,TRBV11-2,CASSSSGGYGYTF,TGTGCCAGCAGCTCCTCGGGAGGGTATGGCTACACCTTC
-,TRBJ2-1,TRBD2,TRBV6-4,CASSRFPGLAENEQFF,TGTGCCAGCAGTAGATTCCCGGGACTAGCGGAGAATGAGCAGTTCTTC
few,TRBJ1-1,-,TRBV5-1,CASSLGDTEAFF,TGCGCCAGCAGCTTGGGGGACACTGAAGCTTTCTTT
-,TRBJ2-7,TRBD2,TRBV19,CASSSRGANLFEQYF,TGTGCCAGTAGCTCGCGGGGGGCGAACCTCTTCGAGCAGTACTTC
-,TRBJ2-7,-,TRBV7-9,CASSSDRGVHEQYF,TGTGCCAGCAGCTCAGACAGAGGGGTTCACGAGCAGTACTTC
-,TRBJ1-3,-,TRBV4-1,CASSQSRWDGNTIYF,TGCGCCAGCAGCCAGTCCAGGTGGGACGGAAACACCATATATTTT
-,TRBJ1-1,-,TRBV6-5,CASGRGDAEAFF,TGTGCCAGCGGGAGAGGGGATGCTGAAGCTTTCTTT
-,TRBJ2-3,TRBD2,TRBV19,CASTGTSGPTPDTQYF,TGTGCCAGTACTGGGACTAGCGGGCCTACCCCCGATACGCAGTATTTT
-,TRBJ1-2,TRBD1,TRBV18,CASSNGQGIYGYTF,TGTGCCAGCTCGAACGGACAGGGAATTTATGGCTACACCTTC
-,TRBJ2-3,-,TRBV10-3,CAIREGSFGTDTQYF,TGTGCCATCAGGGAAGGGAGTTTCGGCACAGATACGCAGTATTTT
-,TRBJ2-3,TRBD2,TRBV27,CASSSSGSTDTQYF,TGTGCCAGCAGTTCTAGCGGGAGCACAGATACGCAGTATTTT
-,TRBJ2-7,-,TRBV27,CASSYRGGYEQYF,TGTGCCAGCAGTTACAGGGGAGGGTACGAGCAGTACTTC
-,TRBJ2-7,-,TRBV20-1,CSARDGNEQYF,TGCAGTGCTAGAGACGGGAACGAGCAGTACTTC
-,TRBJ2-7,TRBD2,TRBV7-9,CASSLEGLGANEQYF,TGTGCCAGCAGCTTAGAGGGACTAGGAGCAAACGAGCAGTACTTC
-,TRBJ1-2,-,TRBV28,CASSPSYGYTF,TGTGCCAGCAGCCCATCCTATGGCTACACCTTC
-,TRBJ2-7,-,TRBV5-1,CASSLDGVYEQYF,TGCGCCAGCAGCTTGGACGGAGTCTACGAGCAGTACTTC
-,TRBJ1-3,-,TRBV30,CAWSVAGTRNTIYF,TGTGCCTGGAGTGTAGCGGGTACGAGGAACACCATATATTTT
-,TRBJ1-4,TRBD1,TRBV5-1,CASSLGQGPAEKLFF,TGCGCCAGCAGCTTGGGACAGGGGCCCGCAGAAAAACTGTTTTTT
-,TRBJ2-1,-,TRBV7-2,CASRLTRDNEQFF,TGTGCCAGCAGGTTAACCAGGGACAATGAGCAGTTCTTC
-,TRBJ2-5,-,TRBV7-9,CASSLIGLTRTTKEETQYF,TGTGCCAGCAGCTTAATAGGCCTGACAAGAACCACCAAAGAAGAGACCCAGTACTTC
-,TRBJ2-6,TRBD1,TRBV10-3,CAISSTGDLISGANVLTF,TGTGCCATCAGTTCTACAGGGGACCTTATCTCTGGGGCCAACGTCCTGACTTTC
-,TRBJ2-7,-,TRBV18,CASSSPGSNGVNVYEQYF,TGTGCCAGCTCATCGCCGGGATCTAATGGTGTGAATGTCTACGAGCAGTACTTC
-,TRBJ2-1,TRBD2,TRBV10-2,CASRLAGAREQFF,TGCGCCAGCAGACTAGCGGGAGCGCGTGAGCAGTTCTTC
-,TRBJ1-5,-,TRBV6-1,CASSAFTEQPQHF,TGTGCCAGCAGCGCCTTCACCGAACAGCCCCAGCATTTT
-,TRBJ2-7,-,TRBV19,CARRPGSNYEQYF,TGTGCCAGGCGGCCGGGCTCGAACTACGAGCAGTACTTC